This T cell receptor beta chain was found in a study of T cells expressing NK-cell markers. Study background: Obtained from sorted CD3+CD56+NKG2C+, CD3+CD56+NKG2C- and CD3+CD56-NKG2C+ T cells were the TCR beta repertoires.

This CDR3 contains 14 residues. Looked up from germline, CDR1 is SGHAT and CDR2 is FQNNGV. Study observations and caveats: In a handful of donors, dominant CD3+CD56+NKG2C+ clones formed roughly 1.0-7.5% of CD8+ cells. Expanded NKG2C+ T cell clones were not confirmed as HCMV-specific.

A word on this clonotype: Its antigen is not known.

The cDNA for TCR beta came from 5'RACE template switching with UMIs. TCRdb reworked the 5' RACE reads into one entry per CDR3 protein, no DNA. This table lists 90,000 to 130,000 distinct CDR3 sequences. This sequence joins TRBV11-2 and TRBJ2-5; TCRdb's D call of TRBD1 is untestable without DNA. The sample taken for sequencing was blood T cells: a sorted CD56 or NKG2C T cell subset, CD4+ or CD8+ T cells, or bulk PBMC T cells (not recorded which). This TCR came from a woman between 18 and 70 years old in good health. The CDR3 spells CASSLGVGGETQYF. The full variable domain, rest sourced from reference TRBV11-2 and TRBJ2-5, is EAGVAQSPRYKIIEKRQSVAFWCNPISGHATLYWYQQILGQGPKLLIQFQNNGVVDDSQLPKDRFSAERLKGVDSTLKIQPAKLEDSAVYLCASSLGVGGETQYFGPGTRLLVL.